These 22 T cell receptor beta chains came from one sample sequenced in a study of blood T cell repertoires in COVID-19. TCRdb's table, derived via immunoSEQ multiplex PCR, lists solely in-frame clones and lacks some. The table has approximately 200,000 clones, 65% to 85% seen once; the top ten hold around 7%. Sequenced input: PBMCs or T cells enriched from blood (not recorded which). Receptors were obtained from a middle-aged man who had recovered from COVID-19.

The chain is built from TRBV28 and TRBJ2-7; tentatively, D is TRBD2 (7 bases). Germline V gives CDR1 MDHEN, CDR2 SYDVKM. This CDR3 is built from 13 residues. V was shortened by 6 bases and J by 4 bases, with 13 bases between the two germline ends. The CDR3 protein is CASRVGGAYEQYF. The CDR3, as DNA: TGTGCCAGCAGGGTGGGGGGGGCGTACGAGCAGTACTTC.

The rearrangement joins TRBV5-1 to TRBJ2-5; 8 bases match TRBD1. The germline V gene has CDR1 SGHRS and CDR2 YFSETQ. This CDR3 has 16 residues. Losses at the gene ends were 4 bases for V and 5 bases for J; bases not matched to a gene: 13. The CDR3 protein is CASSRFLQGGHETQYF. The CDR3, as DNA: TGCGCCAGCAGCAGGTTTTTACAGGGGGGTCACGAGACCCAGTACTTC.

The rearrangement links TRBV10-1 to TRBJ2-2, with D perhaps TRBD1 (6 bases). In germline, CDR1 is WNHNN, CDR2 SYGVQD (reference sequence). This CDR3 comprises 17 residues. The V end was cut by 5 bases, the J end by 0 bases, with 16 bases between. CDR3 region: CASSTMGHPANTGELFF. CDR3 DNA sequence: TGCGCCAGCAGTACTATGGGACATCCCGCGAACACCGGGGAGCTGTTTTTT.

The chain combines TRBV3-1 (or the pseudogene TRBV3-2) with TRBJ1-5, with D possibly being TRBD1 (6 bases). Germline lookup yields CDR1 LGHDT and CDR2 YNNKEL (reference sequence). There are 14 residues in the CDR3. V was pared by 4 bases and J by 3 bases, with 10 bases between. This chain's CDR3 is CASSRGQINQPQHF. The CDR3 nucleotides are TGTGCCAGCAGCCGTGGACAGATCAATCAGCCCCAGCATTTT.

The V call is TRBV19, the J call TRBJ1-5; 7 positions match TRBD1. V was pared by 3 bases and J by 5 bases, with 4 bases of the junction left unmatched. Germline V gene sequence: CDR1 LNHDA, CDR2 SQIVND (reference sequence). The CDR3 runs 14 residues. The CDR3: CASSIRDRYQPQHF. The DNA for the CDR3 is TGTGCCAGTAGTATCCGGGACAGATATCAGCCCCAGCATTTT. Using reference TRBV19 and TRBJ1-5 for the parts outside the CDR3, the full variable domain is DGGITQSPKYLFRKEGQNVTLSCEQNLNHDAMYWYRQDPGQGLRLIYYSQIVNDFQKGDIAEGYSVSREKKESFPLTVTSAQKNPTAFYLCASSIRDRYQPQHFGDGTRLSIL.

This clone was seen once. V usage is TRBV29-1 and J usage is TRBJ2-5, with a weak D call TRBD1 (6 bases). The germline V and J ends were trimmed by 2 bases and 4 bases, with 8 bases remaining between them. CDR3 length equals 12 residues. Per germline, CDR1 SQVTM and CDR2 ANQGSEA. The CDR3 bases are TGCAGCGTTGAACAGGGGAGAGAGACCCAGTACTTC. Amino acid sequence: CSVEQGRETQYF.

The gene calls are TRBV15 and TRBJ2-2, with 7 bases identical to TRBD2. CDR1 is LNHNV and CDR2 is YYDKDF in the germline V gene (reference sequence). V lost 1 base and J lost 5; bases outside the gene matches: 7. This CDR3 contains 16 residues. The CDR3, as DNA: TGTGCCACCAGCAGAGGGGGGAGGGGAGGAACCGGGGAGCTGTTTTTT. Its translation: CATSRGGRGGTGELFF.

This sequence joins TRBV18 and TRBJ1-2; 9 nucleotides agree with TRBD1. Germline values: CDR1 KGHSH, CDR2 LQKENI. V dropped 4 bases and J dropped 10; count of bases not matched to a gene: 10. This CDR3 has 14 residues. CDR3 DNA sequence: TGTGCCAGCTCACTTGGGACAGGGCCTCGGGACTACACCTTC. Its protein is CASSLGTGPRDYTF. The full variable domain, completed using reference TRBV18 and TRBJ1-2, is NAGVMQNPRHLVRRRGQEARLRCSPMKGHSHVYWYRQLPEEGLKFMVYLQKENIIDESGMPKERFSAEFPKEGPSILRIQQVVRGDSAAYFCASSLGTGPRDYTFGSGTRLTVV.

The genes are TRBV18 and TRBJ1-1, with 7 nucleotides matching TRBD1. This CDR3 is 15 amino acids long. CDR1 KGHSH and CDR2 LQKENI come from the germline V gene. With V trimmed by 3 bases and J by 1 base, 5 bases remained unmatched. The CDR3 sequence is CASSPRGQPNTEAFF. In nucleotides, the CDR3 is TGTGCCAGCTCACCCAGGGGACAGCCGAACACTGAAGCTTTCTTT.

The chain uses TRBV5-6 and TRBJ2-7; D not resolved. Per germline, CDR1 SGHDT and CDR2 YYEEEE. V dropped 2 bases and J dropped 1 base, with 10 bases sitting between them. CDR3 length: 14 amino acids. CDR3 DNA: TGTGCCAGCAGCTTACCGACTGATTCCTACGAGCAGTACTTC. This codes for CASSLPTDSYEQYF.

The V call is TRBV28, the J call TRBJ1-2; 10 bases are a match to TRBD1. Germline V lookup: CDR1 MDHEN, CDR2 SYDVKM. V was pared by 5 bases and J by 3 bases, with 6 bases of the junction left unmatched. This CDR3 region has 15 residues. CDR3 coding DNA: TGTGCCAGCAGTGATAGACAGGGGGCGGACTATGGCTACACCTTC. Translating gives CASSDRQGADYGYTF.

The J gene is TRBJ1-1, the V gene TRBV7-9, with TRBD1 matching 9 bases. This CDR3 has 16 residues. Germline-derived CDR1 and CDR2 are SEHNR and FQNEAQ (reference sequence). The junction had 10 bases not matched to a gene; V was cut back by 4 bases and J by 4 bases. This CDR3 reads CASSSRVGQGRTEAFF. The CDR3 DNA is TGTGCCAGCAGCTCCCGGGTCGGACAGGGGCGCACTGAAGCTTTCTTT. Full variable domain (outside the CDR3, taken from reference TRBV7-9 and TRBJ1-1): DTGVSQNPRHKITKRGQNVTFRCDPISEHNRLYWYRQTLGQGPEFLTYFQNEAQLEKSRLLSDRFSAERPKGSFSTLEIQRTEQGDSAMYLCASSSRVGQGRTEAFFGQGTRLTVV.

The chain combines TRBV25-1 with TRBJ1-4; tentative D call: TRBD1 (5 bases). V lost 2 bases and J 1 base, leaving 8 bases between the germline ends. Per the germline V gene, CDR1 is MGHDK and CDR2 is SYGVNS. This CDR3 has 15 residues. CDR3 in amino acids: CASSETGGTNEKLFF. CDR3 bases: TGTGCCAGCAGTGAAACAGGCGGAACTAATGAAAAACTGTTTTTT.

This chain links TRBV19 with TRBJ1-4; 7 bases are shared with TRBD1. Germline V CDR1 and CDR2: LNHDA, SQIVND (reference sequence). CDR3 length: 14 amino acids. Losses at the gene ends were 5 bases for V and 2 bases for J; bases not matched to a gene: 2. The CDR3 DNA follows: TGTGCCAGTAGTCTGGGACAGACTAATGAAAAACTGTTTTTT. Translating gives CASSLGQTNEKLFF.

The CDR3 DNA reads as TGTGCCAGCAGCCAGAGGCCCTCGATCGATAGCAATCAGCCCCAGCATTTT. It translates to CASSQRPSIDSNQPQHF. The genes are TRBV4-2 and TRBJ1-5; D remains unclear. CDR1 is LGHNA and CDR2 is YNFKEQ in the germline V gene. V lost 3 bases and J lost 0, with 15 bases in between. The CDR3 totals 17 residues.

In regard to this clone: The junction does not match germline at one end; this may be a read error. This chain uses TRBV20-1 with TRBJ1-4, with a tentative D call TRBD1 (6 bases). Germline values: CDR1 DFQATT, CDR2 SNEGSKA (reference sequence). This CDR3 comprises 8 residues. CDR3 sequence reads: CSAGGALF. DNA of the CDR3: TGCAGTGCGGGGGGGGCACTTTTT.

The chain has TRBV19 and TRBJ1-2; 8 bases agree with TRBD1. The CDR3 covers 13 residues. V was pared by 3 bases and J by 8 bases, with 5 bases of the junction left unmatched. Per germline, CDR1 LNHDA and CDR2 SQIVND (reference sequence). CDR3 DNA: TGTGCCAGTAGTATCCAGGGGGCGGGAGGCTACACCTTC. This gives the protein CASSIQGAGGYTF.

The rearrangement joins TRBV4-2 to TRBJ1-2; TRBD1 matches 8 bases. The CDR3 loop spans 18 amino acids. V lost 4 bases, J lost 4 bases, and 17 bases stayed unmatched. Germline values: CDR1 LGHNA, CDR2 YNFKEQ. CDR3 coding DNA: TGTGCCAGCAGCCCGTCCAGAACCGGGACAGGTGCCGCCTATGGCTACACCTTC. It codes for CASSPSRTGTGAAYGYTF.

This chain uses TRBV2 with TRBJ1-6; 7 nucleotides agree with TRBD1. Germline loops: CDR1 SNHLY, CDR2 FYNNEI. The CDR3 has 15 amino acids. V was clipped by 8 bases and J by 2 bases; unmatched bases: 6. The DNA for the CDR3 is TGTGCCAGCTCCTTAGGGGGCACCTATAATTCACCCCTCCACTTT. Encoded protein: CASSLGGTYNSPLHF.

This chain connects TRBV2 to TRBJ1-1; 8 nucleotides line up with TRBD1. CDR3 length: 14 residues. V gave up 7 bases and J gave up 5 bases; unmatched junction bases: 9. In germline, CDR1 is SNHLY, CDR2 FYNNEI. The CDR3 DNA sequence: TGTGCCAGCAATGATGGCAGGGGGCAAACTGAAGCTTTCTTT. As protein: CASNDGRGQTEAFF.

The rearrangement joins TRBV5-1 to TRBJ1-6; TRBD1 matches at 10 bases. CDR1 and CDR2 from the germline V gene are SGHRS and YFSETQ. The CDR3 extends over 15 amino acids. The trim removed 1 base at V and 10 bases at J, leaving 5 bases unmatched. The CDR3 DNA reads TGCGCCAGCAGCTTGAGACAGGGGGCTTACTCACCCCTCCACTTT. Its translation: CASSLRQGAYSPLHF.

This sequence joins TRBV24-1 and TRBJ2-3; 8 bases line up with TRBD2. Germline trimming cut 1 base from V and 0 bases from J; bases unmatched to any gene: 17. The CDR3 totals 21 residues. Per germline, CDR1 KGHDR and CDR2 SFDVKD. CDR3 amino acids: CATSDFRPLNGGAPSTDTQYF. CDR3 DNA: TGTGCCACCAGTGATTTCCGGCCTCTCAACGGGGGGGCTCCTAGCACAGATACGCAGTATTTT.